Only a few counts were recorded for the clone carrying this TCR beta chain. Its antigen is undetermined. These data originate in a study of CD4+ T cells in melanoma. The method was immunoSEQ multiplex PCR; TCRdb's version includes in-frame clones alone and lacks a portion of them. The sample yields over 100,000 clones, 92% seen once. General study results and limits: Diverse differentiation states were reported for melanoma neoantigen-specific CD4+ T cells. A reported correlation linked neoantigen-specific CD4+ T cells to CD8+, macrophage and B cell function.

The sequence was collected from a human donor with melanoma. The sample taken for sequencing was peripheral blood.

The CDR3 here is CASSLEGSGNTGELFF. Here the CDR3 DNA reads TGCGCCAGCAGCTTGGAGGGTAGCGGTAACACCGGGGAGCTGTTTTTT. This chain connects TRBV5-1 to TRBJ2-2; possible D gene TRBD2, 6 bases. Germline CDR1 is SGHRS and CDR2 is YFSETQ. CDR3 length: 16 residues. V lost 0 bases and J lost 2, with 11 bases in between.